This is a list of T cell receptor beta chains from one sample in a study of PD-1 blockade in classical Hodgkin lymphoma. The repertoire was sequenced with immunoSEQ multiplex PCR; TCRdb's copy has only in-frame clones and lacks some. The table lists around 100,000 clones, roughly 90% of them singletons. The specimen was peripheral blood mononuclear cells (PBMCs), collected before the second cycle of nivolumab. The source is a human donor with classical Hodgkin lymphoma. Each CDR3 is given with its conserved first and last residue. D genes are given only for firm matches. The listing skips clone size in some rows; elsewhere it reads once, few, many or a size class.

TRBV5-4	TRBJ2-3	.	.	CASSPGGTYLDTQYF	TGTGCCAGCAGCCCTGGAGGGACATATTTAGATACGCAGTATTTT
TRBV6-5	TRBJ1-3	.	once	CASSYSGERVGNTIYF	TGTGCCAGCAGTTACTCGGGGGAGAGGGTTGGAAACACCATATATTTT
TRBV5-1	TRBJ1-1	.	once	CASRTDTNTEAFF	TGCGCCAGCAGAACTGACACCAACACTGAAGCTTTCTTT
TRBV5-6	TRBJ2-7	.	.	CASSLSTIYEQYF	TGTGCCAGCAGCTTATCTACTATCTACGAGCAGTACTTC
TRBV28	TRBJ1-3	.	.	CASSSWTVSSGNTIYF	TGTGCCAGCAGTTCCTGGACAGTGAGCTCTGGAAACACCATATATTTT
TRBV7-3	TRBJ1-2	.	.	CASSPTPDPYNYGYTF	TGTGCCAGCAGCCCTACCCCGGACCCCTATAACTATGGCTACACCTTC
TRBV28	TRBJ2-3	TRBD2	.	CASSEAGPSTDTQYF	TGTGCCAGCAGTGAAGCGGGACCCAGCACAGATACGCAGTATTTT
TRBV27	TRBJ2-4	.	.	CASSFRPGWDIQYF	TGTGCCAGCAGTTTTCGACCGGGGTGGGACATTCAGTACTTC
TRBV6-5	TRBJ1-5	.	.	CASSPTGTFYQPQHF	TGTGCCAGCAGCCCGACCGGGACCTTCTATCAGCCCCAGCATTTT
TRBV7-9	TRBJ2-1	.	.	CASSLVGGEQFF	TGTGCCAGCAGCTTAGTAGGGGGAGAGCAGTTCTTC
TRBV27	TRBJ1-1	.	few	CASSPIIGGVLNTEAFF	TGTGCCAGCAGCCCTATTATAGGGGGAGTTTTGAACACTGAAGCTTTCTTT
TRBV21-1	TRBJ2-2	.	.	CASSKTNTGELFF	TGTGCCAGCAGCAAAACGAACACCGGGGAGCTGTTTTTT
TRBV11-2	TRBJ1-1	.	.	CASSSPGGSLLVTEAFF	TGTGCCAGCAGCTCCCCGGGAGGTAGTCTGTTGGTCACTGAAGCTTTCTTT
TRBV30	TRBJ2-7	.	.	CAWKWGYEQYF	TGTGCCTGGAAATGGGGATACGAGCAGTACTTC
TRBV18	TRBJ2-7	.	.	CASSGSSRTYEQYF	TGTGCCAGCTCAGGGAGCTCCAGAACCTACGAGCAGTACTTC
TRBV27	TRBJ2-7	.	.	CASGDRRVYEQYF	TGTGCCAGCGGGGACCGCCGGGTCTACGAGCAGTACTTC
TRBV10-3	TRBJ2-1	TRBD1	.	CAISPDRANEQFF	TGTGCCATCAGTCCGGACAGGGCCAATGAGCAGTTCTTC
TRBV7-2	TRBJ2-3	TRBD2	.	CASSLSVPGASGGANTQYF	TGTGCCAGCAGCTTGTCGGTCCCAGGGGCTAGCGGGGGGGCGAATACGCAGTATTTT
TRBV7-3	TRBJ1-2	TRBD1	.	CASSAKGQDLHGYTF	TGTGCCAGCAGCGCGAAGGGACAGGACCTCCATGGCTACACCTTC
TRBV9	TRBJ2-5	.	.	CASSVGRNQETQYF	TGTGCCAGCAGCGTAGGACGGAACCAAGAGACCCAGTACTTC
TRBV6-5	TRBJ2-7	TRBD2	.	CASSSSGGNAHEQYF	TGTGCCAGCAGTTCAAGCGGGGGCAATGCCCACGAGCAGTACTTC
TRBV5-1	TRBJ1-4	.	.	CASSFAGHNEKLFF	TGCGCCAGCAGCTTTGCAGGGCATAATGAAAAACTGTTTTTT
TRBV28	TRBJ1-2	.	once	CASRPFGVADYGYTF	TGTGCCAGCAGGCCCTTTGGCGTGGCAGACTATGGCTACACCTTC
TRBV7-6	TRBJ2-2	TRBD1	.	CASSRTGPNTGELFF	TGTGCCAGCAGCCGGACAGGACCGAACACCGGGGAGCTGTTTTTT
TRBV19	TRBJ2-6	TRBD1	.	CASTDSRDRGRKYSGANVLTF	TGTGCCAGTACCGACTCCCGGGACAGGGGCCGAAAATACTCTGGGGCCAACGTCCTGACTTTC
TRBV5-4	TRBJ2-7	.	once	CASSLGSQGSSYEQYF	TGTGCCAGCAGCTTGGGATCGCAGGGTAGCTCCTACGAGCAGTACTTC
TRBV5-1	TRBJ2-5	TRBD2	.	CASSAIRGGRETQYF	TGCGCCAGCAGCGCCATCCGGGGGGGCAGAGAGACCCAGTACTTC
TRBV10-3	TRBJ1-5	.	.	CAISETPRSNQPQHF	TGTGCCATCAGTGAAACGCCTCGGAGCAATCAGCCCCAGCATTTT
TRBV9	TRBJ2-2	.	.	CASSVAGGGFGTGELFF	TGTGCCAGCAGCGTAGCTGGGGGGGGCTTCGGCACCGGGGAGCTGTTTTTT